The present entry profiles one T cell receptor beta chain with its context. Antigen: not known. The data derive from a study of radiotherapy plus CTLA-4 blockade in lung cancer. Findings and limits, study-wide: Radiotherapy was combined with ipilimumab, and tumor-derived TCR clones then expanded in blood.

Looked up from germline, CDR1 is SGHDT and CDR2 is YYEEEE. The CDR3 is 15 amino acids. With V trimmed by 7 bases and J by 7 bases, 12 bases remained unmatched. TCRdb keeps only in-frame clones here, not all; method: immunoSEQ multiplex PCR. The sample includes 85,000 to 95,000 clones, 82% seen only once; the top ten take about 23%. The clonotype comes from a human donor with non-small cell lung cancer that progressed on radiotherapy plus ipilimumab. The source material was peripheral blood, sampled from a patient treated with radiotherapy plus ipilimumab. This rearrangement joins TRBV5-6 to TRBJ2-2; 8 bases align to TRBD2. CDR3 coding DNA: TGTGCCAGCGTAAAAGGGAGCGGGAGTGGCGGGGAGCTGTTTTTT. Its translation: CASVKGSGSGGELFF.